This T cell receptor beta chain was captured in a study of Ad26.COV2.S vaccination and SARS-CoV-2 variants listed by TCRdb under 2021. Background for the entire study: Donors in the vaccine arm were drawn from COV1001, a multicentre, randomized, double-blind, placebo-controlled phase I-IIa trial testing Ad26.COV2.S in healthy adults. Ad26.COV2.S was given intramuscularly at 5x10^10 or 1x10^11 viral particles, as a single shot or as two shots 56 days apart. Sequencing of the TCRbeta repertoire served to evaluate the specificity and breadth of SARS-CoV-2-reactive T cell receptors following Ad26.COV2.S vaccination. The TCR-sequenced set comprised approximately 30 samples: around 20 Ad26.COV2.S vaccine recipients, 5 placebo recipients and 8 SARS-CoV-2 convalescent individuals. Trial participants were randomized into five groups of five, in which low-dose or high-dose Ad26.COV2.S was given once or twice, or placebo was given on both occasions. Blinding of investigators to trial group allocation was maintained during experiments and outcome assessment.

V and J lose 1 base and 0 bases, and a span of 13 bases separates them. From the cysteine through the phenylalanine, the CDR3 covers 17 amino acids. Only the CDR3 DNA stays, 51 bases, in frame from base 1. The germline V gene (reference sequence) yields LNHNV for CDR1 and YYDKDF for CDR2. In light of the paper, this sample's treatment or condition label describes: around 19 received Ad26.COV2.S at low or high dose, single or two shots; about 5 received placebo; per-sample allocation not given. Repertoires of vaccine and placebo recipients were sequenced from samples collected on day 63 after the first injection. In Cohort 1b, 25 or so adults aged 18-55 years were enrolled at a single site in Boston, USA, between 29 July and 7 August 2020. Ad26.COV2.S was a replication-incompetent adenovirus type 26 vector expressing a prefusion-stabilized SARS-CoV-2 spike protein from the original Wuhan strain. About this clone itself: This receptor's antigen is unknown. Nothing much larger sits one base from this clone, and base qualities are not available.

The immunoSEQ Assay was the method used to sequence TCRbeta CDR3 regions. After extraction, genomic DNA underwent amplification by bias-controlled multiplex PCR, followed by high-throughput sequencing. The authors' pipeline ran thus. To quantify the absolute abundance of every unique TCRbeta CDR3 region, sequences were collapsed and filtered. T cell fraction was estimated by normalization of TCRbeta template counts to usable DNA, with usable DNA being measured through amplification of reference genes present in all nucleated cells. Repertoire TCRs were annotated as SARS-CoV-2-specific by exact matching of V gene, CDR3 amino acid sequence and J gene to a known reactive TCR set. The reference SARS-CoV-2 TCR set was obtained from MIRA and was filtered for enrichment in COVID-19-positive ImmuneCODE repertoires, whereby public or cross-reactive TCRs were removed. Drawing on the MIRA antigens, annotated TCRs were analysed further at the level of specific ORF or position within ORF. Depth was the summed frequency of annotated unique rearrangements, while breadth was defined as annotated unique rearrangements over total unique productive rearrangements. Two-sided Wilcoxon rank-sum tests were applied when comparing TCR breadth between groups. This immuneACCESS table, as held by TCRdb, lists in-frame sequences with V and J called but not all clones. Of the missing ones, under half trace to an unresolved V gene in checked studies; the others have no known cause. D and trimming were read from the DNA, whereas the V and J calls and clone size are those reported in that table. Across this sample there are 380,000 or so clones, with about 87% seen only once. The ten largest account for around 6.4% of the sample.

What the research found in general, with its limitations: Substantial breadth of spike-specific CD8+ and CD4+ T cell responses was reported after vaccination. Ad26.COV2.S recipients had higher spike-specific TCR breadth than placebo recipients (P = 0.0014). The study lacked the statistical power to compare responses across vaccine doses or regimens. Comparable non-spike TCR breadth was observed between vaccine and placebo recipients, consistent with only spike being contained in the vaccine. According to the authors, total T cell responses may have been underestimated by the TCR breadth and depth analyses.

The starting material was peripheral blood, obtained in a trial of Ad26.COV2.S vaccine versus placebo. The rearranged segments are TRBV15 and TRBJ1-3; the D region possibly corresponds to TRBD1 (6 bases align). The TCR sequence derives from a person aged 18-65 years who received the Ad26.COV2.S COVID-19 vaccine or a placebo. The base sequence is TGTGCCACCAGCAGAGCGGGACATCTAGTCTCTGGAAACACCATATATTTT. Translated, it reads CATSRAGHLVSGNTIYF. With the portions outside the CDR3 filled from the reference TRBV15 and TRBJ1-3 genes, the complete variable region becomes DAMVIQNPRYQVTQFGKPVTLSCSQTLNHNVMYWYQQKSSQAPKLLFHYYDKDFNNEADTPDNFQSRRPNTSFCFLDIRSPGLGDTAMYLCATSRAGHLVSGNTIYFGEGSWLTVV.